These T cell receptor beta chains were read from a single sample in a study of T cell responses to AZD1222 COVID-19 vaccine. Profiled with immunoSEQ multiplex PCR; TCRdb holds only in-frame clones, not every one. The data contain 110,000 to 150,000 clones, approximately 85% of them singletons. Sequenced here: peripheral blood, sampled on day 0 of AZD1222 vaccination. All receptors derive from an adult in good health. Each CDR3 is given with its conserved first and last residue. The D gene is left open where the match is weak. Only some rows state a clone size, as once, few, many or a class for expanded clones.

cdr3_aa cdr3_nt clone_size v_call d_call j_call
CASSDGGAGDTQYF TGTGCCAGCAGCGACGGGGGAGCGGGAGATACGCAGTATTTT - TRBV9 - TRBJ2-3
CASSLEGSSGNTIYF TGTGCCAGCAGTTTAGAGGGCAGCTCTGGAAACACCATATATTTT - TRBV28 - TRBJ1-3
CASSQGQGLNQPQHF TGCGCCAGCAGCCAAGGACAGGGCCTAAATCAGCCCCAGCATTTT - TRBV4-1 TRBD1 TRBJ1-5
CASSSEASMNTEAFF TGTGCCAGCAGCTCTGAAGCTAGCATGAACACTGAAGCTTTCTTT - TRBV7-6 - TRBJ1-1
CASSLNSNEKLFF TGTGCCAGCAGCTTAAACAGTAATGAAAAACTGTTTTTT - TRBV7-9 - TRBJ1-4
CASSGGTGTGPYEQYF TGCGCCAGCAGCGGGGGGACCGGGACAGGACCTTACGAGCAGTACTTC - TRBV5-1 TRBD1 TRBJ2-7
CASSMGGRSNSPLHF TGTGCCAGTAGTATGGGAGGTCGGAGTAATTCACCCCTCCACTTT - TRBV19 - TRBJ1-6
CASSERVSRGGTDTQYF TGTGCCAGCAGCGAACGCGTATCGCGGGGGGGAACAGATACGCAGTATTTT - TRBV9 TRBD2 TRBJ2-3
CASSIRQGRAKNIQYF TGTGCCAGTAGTATAAGACAGGGCCGAGCCAAAAACATTCAGTACTTC - TRBV19 TRBD1 TRBJ2-4
CATSGAAGSPLHF TGTGCCACCAGTGGGGCCGCCGGTTCACCCCTCCACTTT - TRBV24-1 - TRBJ1-6
CASSLAGPYNEQFF TGTGCCAGCAGCTTAGCGGGTCCATACAATGAGCAGTTCTTC - TRBV7-2 - TRBJ2-1
CASSGIRVKSGYTF TGTGCCAGCAGCGGAATCAGGGTTAAGAGTGGCTACACCTTC - TRBV6-5 - TRBJ1-2
CATSRDQAGGVSYEQYF TGTGCCACCAGCAGAGATCAGGCGGGAGGAGTATCCTACGAGCAGTACTTC few TRBV15 TRBD2 TRBJ2-7
CASSTDRGTEQFF TGTGCCAGCAGCACGGACAGGGGTACTGAGCAGTTCTTC - TRBV11-3 TRBD1 TRBJ2-1
CASSLNLGRSEAFF TGCGCCAGCAGCTTGAATCTGGGGAGGAGTGAAGCTTTCTTT - TRBV5-1 - TRBJ1-1
CATSDHGQGRADTQYF TGTGCCACCAGTGACCATGGACAGGGGCGTGCAGATACGCAGTATTTT - TRBV24-1 TRBD1 TRBJ2-3
CASSSVGSNYNEQFF TGTGCCAGCAGCTCCGTAGGTAGTAATTACAATGAGCAGTTCTTC - TRBV11-3 - TRBJ2-1
CASSLQLAGKGNEQFF TGTGCCAGTAGTTTGCAACTAGCGGGAAAGGGCAATGAGCAGTTCTTC once TRBV19 TRBD2 TRBJ2-1
CASSSPGLAGSTDTQYF TGTGCCAGCAGCTCACCGGGTCTAGCGGGGAGCACAGATACGCAGTATTTT - TRBV7-9 TRBD2 TRBJ2-3
CASSGRTGSSGNTIYF TGCGCCAGCAGTGGCAGGACAGGGTCCTCTGGAAACACCATATATTTT - TRBV10-2 TRBD1 TRBJ1-3
CSVEEEGAAYEKLFF TGCAGCGTTGAAGAGGAAGGGGCAGCCTATGAAAAACTGTTTTTT - TRBV29-1 - TRBJ1-4
CASTPRVEGGYTF TGTGCCAGCACACCTCGAGTTGAGGGAGGCTACACCTTC - TRBV18 - TRBJ1-2
CASSWVEGPATGYTF TGTGCCAGCAGCTGGGTGGAGGGTCCTGCTACGGGCTACACCTTC few TRBV7-8 - TRBJ1-2
CASSDRGQDEQFF TGTGCCAGCAGTGACAGGGGGCAGGATGAGCAGTTCTTC - TRBV7-9 TRBD1 TRBJ2-1
CASSWTSREYEQYF TGTGCCAGCAGTTGGACCAGCCGCGAGTACGAGCAGTACTTC - TRBV27 - TRBJ2-7
CASSETGDEQFF TGCGCCAGCAGCGAGACGGGTGATGAGCAGTTCTTC - TRBV10-1 - TRBJ2-1
CASSRGVPGTQYF TGTGCCAGCAGCAGAGGGGTGCCAGGGACCCAGTACTTC - TRBV3-1/TRBV3-2 - TRBJ2-5
CASSLDRSVAGGSFEQYF TGTGCCAGCAGCTTAGATCGTTCCGTAGCGGGAGGTTCCTTCGAGCAGTACTTC - TRBV11-2 TRBD2 TRBJ2-7
CASVGDRGELFF TGTGCCAGCGTAGGAGACCGGGGGGAGCTGTTTTTT - TRBV2 - TRBJ2-2
CASSERVSTDTQYF TGTGCCAGCAGTGAAAGGGTTTCCACAGATACGCAGTATTTT - TRBV6-1 - TRBJ2-3
CASSSVHEQYF TGTGCCAGCAGTTCCGTCCACGAGCAGTACTTC - TRBV6-5 - TRBJ2-7
CASSLDRAVTNEKLFF TGTGCCAGCAGCTTGGACAGGGCTGTAACTAATGAAAAACTGTTTTTT - TRBV5-5 - TRBJ1-4
CATSRGGNEQFF TGTGCCACCAGCAGAGGGGGTAATGAGCAGTTCTTC - TRBV15 - TRBJ2-1
CSVIASGGATDTQYF TGCAGCGTGATAGCTAGCGGGGGGGCCACAGATACGCAGTATTTT - TRBV29-1 TRBD2 TRBJ2-3
CATSRGLNLGGEDNQPQHF TGTGCCACCAGCAGAGGGCTAAATTTAGGGGGAGAAGACAATCAGCCCCAGCATTTT - TRBV15 - TRBJ1-5
CASSSPIRSSYNEQFF TGTGCCAGCAGTTCCCCTATCCGGAGCTCCTACAATGAGCAGTTCTTC - TRBV27 - TRBJ2-1